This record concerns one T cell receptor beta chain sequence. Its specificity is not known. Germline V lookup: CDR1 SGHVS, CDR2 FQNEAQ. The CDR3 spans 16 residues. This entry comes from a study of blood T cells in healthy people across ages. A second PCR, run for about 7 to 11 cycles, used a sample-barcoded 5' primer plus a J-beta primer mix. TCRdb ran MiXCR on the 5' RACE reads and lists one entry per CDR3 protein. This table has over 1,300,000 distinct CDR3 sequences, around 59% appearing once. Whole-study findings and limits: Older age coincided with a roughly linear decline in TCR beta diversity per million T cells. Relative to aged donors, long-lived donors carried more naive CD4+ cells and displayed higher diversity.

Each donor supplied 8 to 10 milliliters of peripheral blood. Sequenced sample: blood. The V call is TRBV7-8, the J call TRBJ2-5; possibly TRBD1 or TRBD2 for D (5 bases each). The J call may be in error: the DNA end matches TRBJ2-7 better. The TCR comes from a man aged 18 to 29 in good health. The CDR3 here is CASSLVSGRGQYEQYF. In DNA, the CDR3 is TGTGCCAGCAGCTTAGTGAGTGGCCGGGGCCAATACGAGCAGTACTTC.